The entry below gives a single TCR beta chain sequence along with its context. The specificity of this receptor is unknown. Base qualities were left out, and no much larger clone turns up one base away. V gives up 4 bases and J gives up 3 bases, and the segment between their germline ends measures 8 bases. From the germline V gene, CDR1 is MRHNA and CDR2 is SNTAGT. Inclusive of the bounding cysteine and phenylalanine, the CDR3 is 13 residues long. Only CDR3 DNA remains: 39 bases, in frame from the first base. The sample is drawn from a study of blood T cell repertoires in COVID-19 (TCRdb year 2020). Study-level background: Samples covering the acute and convalescent phases of COVID-19 were provided by collaborators in the United States, Italy and Spain. The material from the prospective study consisted of cDNA or gDNA derived from T cells, B-cell-depleted T cells, or PBMCs. Deeply sampled blood TCRbeta repertoires from subjects exposed to, actively infected with, or recovered from COVID-19 were included in the dataset. The repertoires were made available in a free public database intended to serve as a resource for research on the immune response to SARS-CoV-2. The samples were drawn from two sources: the first 160 participants of the ongoing ImmuneRACE study, and 1,000 to 1,500 subjects contributed by 6 global collaborators. Sample metadata almost always included a de-identified subject ID, COVID-19 status, age in years and sex. Where HLA class I and class II types were available, the types were taken from metadata supplied by the sample provider, not from assay-based typing. Study-wide findings and limitations: Clinical and demographic metadata were provided uncurated, with the amount varying by source and participant.

Each collaborating institution followed its own protocols to collect whole blood in K2EDTA tubes. For TCRbeta analysis, collaborators shipped samples in one of three forms: frozen whole blood, isolated PBMCs, or DNA extracted from either of those sample types. The immunoSEQ Assay, a bias-controlled multiplex PCR, was used to amplify TCRbeta CDR3 regions from genomic DNA. From the authors' description of their analysis: Within the assay, amplification of reference gene primers was used to estimate how many nucleated cells each sample contained. Sequence reads were collapsed and filtered to measure the absolute abundance of every unique TCRbeta CDR3 rearrangement. For each sample, productive Simpson clonality was calculated as the square root of Simpson's diversity index across productive rearrangements. Here the immuneACCESS table is served through TCRdb, limited to in-frame sequences with V and J called. Missing clones are a known gap in these copies; in checked studies unresolved V genes cover under half, and the rest lacks a known reason. V and J calls and clone size are as listed in that table; D and trimming were resolved from the DNA. The sample profile shows roughly 130,000 clones; around 80% of them were found once. Under 2.5% of the sample belongs to the ten largest clones.

The chain was built from TRBV6-4 and TRBJ2-3, and possibly TRBD2, on 5 matching bases. This sequence was found in a man in his 70s with acute or convalescent COVID-19. Sequencing input: peripheral blood. The bases read TGTGCCAGCAGTGCCCCGGGAACAGATACGCAGTATTTT. Translated, this is CASSAPGTDTQYF.